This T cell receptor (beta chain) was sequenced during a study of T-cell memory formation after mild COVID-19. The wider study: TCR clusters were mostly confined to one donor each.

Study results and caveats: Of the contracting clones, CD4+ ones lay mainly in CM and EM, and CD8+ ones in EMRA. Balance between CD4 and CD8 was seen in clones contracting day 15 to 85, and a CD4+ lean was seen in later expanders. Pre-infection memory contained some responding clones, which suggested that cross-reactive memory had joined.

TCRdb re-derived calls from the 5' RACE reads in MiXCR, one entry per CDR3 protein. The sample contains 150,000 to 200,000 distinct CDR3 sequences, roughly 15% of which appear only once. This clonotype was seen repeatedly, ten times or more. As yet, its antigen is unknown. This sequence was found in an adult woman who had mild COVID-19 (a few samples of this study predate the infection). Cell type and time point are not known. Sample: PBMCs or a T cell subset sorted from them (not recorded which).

The CDR3 sequence: CASSRKAGPGLGSKDTQYF. In DNA form, the CDR3 reads TGTGCCAGCAGCCGAAAAGCGGGTCCGGGACTAGGATCGAAAGATACGCAGTATTTT. V is TRBV7-8 and J is TRBJ2-3; the match to TRBD2 covers 8 bases. The CDR3 consists of 19 residues. Germline V gene lookup returns CDR1 SGHVS and CDR2 FQNEAQ. V shed 5 bases and J 5 bases; nucleotides not matched to a gene: 21.